The source of this TCR beta chain is a study of identical twins. In this sample, this clonotype turned up many times. As yet, its antigen is unknown. Findings and limits, study-wide: Weaker excess sharing between twins was seen in beta out-of-frame sequences. Abundant beta clonotypes from cord blood had fewer insertions, unlike memory repertoires, which showed none.

The CDR3 is 14 residues long. Per germline, CDR1 LGHNA and CDR2 YNFKEQ. V lost 4 bases to trimming and J lost 7 bases, with 14 bases between them. Through template switching, a universal primer site was introduced, and the cDNA contained unique molecular identifiers. MiXCR, run by TCRdb on the 5' RACE reads, gives a single entry per CDR3 protein. This table holds around 140,000 distinct CDR3 sequences, roughly 3.2% found once. Only healthy Caucasians were included as donors. The sequenced material came from memory T cells sorted from blood. The V gene is TRBV4-2, the J gene TRBJ1-5; TRBD1 is a possible D gene (5 bases). The TCR was taken from a young man in good health. Here the CDR3 reads CASSRDPAGQPQHF. The DNA for the CDR3 is TGTGCCAGCAGCCGGGACCCTGCGGGGCAGCCCCAGCATTTT.